This T cell receptor (beta chain) is drawn from a study of cytomegalovirus exposure and HLA in healthy donors (dated by TCRdb to about 2017). In terms of the full investigation: According to an earlier analysis of around 600 of the donors, some 170 million T cells yielded roughly 110 million unique TCR beta sequences and about 280 Gb of sequence data. An earlier analysis of several hundred of the donors applied high-throughput TCR beta sequencing to assess whether each TCR beta V gene segment acted as functional or pseudogenic. High-throughput TCR immunosequencing, statistical association of individual TCRs with disease status, and machine learning were combined to predict cytomegalovirus infection status. Using immunosequencing, the study profiled T cell repertoires from 500 to 800 subjects and related those repertoires to cytomegalovirus serostatus. Among the roughly 400 genotyped donors, around 79% belonged to the genetic ancestry cluster associated with self-reported Caucasian donors. An early release that covered around 590 HLA-typed donors contained about 300 gigabases of sequencing data and 85 million to 100 million unique TCR sequences. The study aimed to test whether cataloging public T cell receptors could reveal signatures of past pathogen exposure. All discovery cohort repertoires had been generated on a single sequencing platform. Rather than drawing on any new phenotypic data, the later analysis identified candidate immune exposures from TCR beta sequences and the way those sequences occurred across donors. Alongside the repertoire data, information on donor age, sex, ethnicity and CMV serostatus was compiled. On average, approximately 250,000 unique TCR beta nucleotide sequences were sequenced per donor among a few hundred genotyped donors of the cohort, with 15% to 20% of those sequences being non-productive. To study patterns of TCR occurrence, a later analysis re-analyzed previously published TCR beta repertoires from 550 to 800 donors and added high-resolution HLA genotyping. Class I and class II HLA loci were covered by the typing at four-digit resolution. Besides the first cohort of roughly 640 subjects, a separate validation cohort made up of 120 different subjects was used. Because of strong linkage in the cohort, a few DR-DQ haplotypes were treated as single units for association and clustering. Genome-wide SNP genotypes for about 65% of the roughly 700 donors were used in a later genetic analysis, which treated that subset as a discovery cohort. The number of donors typed differed by locus, with about 629-640 for A, B, C, DRB1 and DQB1, over 500 for DQA1, 600 to 610 for DPA1, and around 450 for DPB1.

As to this clone: The antigen it recognizes is unknown. Base qualities were left out, and no much larger clone turns up one base away.

Overall study outcomes, separate from this receptor: Only TCR beta chains were sequenced in this cohort, and the absence of alpha or paired-chain data limited detectable features. V-gene and J-gene trimming of TCR beta chains was associated with a missense DCLRE1C variant in a later genetic analysis, and the association was replicated in an independent cohort. According to a later analysis, most CMV-associated TCR beta chains appeared to be HLA-restricted, and the HLA associations seemed to be driven largely by CMV exposure. Three of the identified cytomegalovirus-associated TCR beta chains were confirmed in vitro to be specific for cytomegalovirus antigens. A group of highly shared sequence variants was considered likely to be a technical artifact of the sequencing pipeline. The study listed around 160 TCR beta chains as associated with cytomegalovirus. Linkage disequilibrium might explain the correlated functional status among segregating V segments, but an unknown experimental factor could not be excluded. The classifier was reported to diagnose cytomegalovirus status with high specificity and sensitivity in both the original and validation cohorts. Most TCR sequences were observed very rarely across donors, whereas some public TCRs were present in many individuals. Because counts were too low, about 15 rarely observed V segments, including chromosome 9 orphons, were left out of the earlier analysis of 500 to 750 of the donors. A later analysis reported that several top co-occurrence clusters appeared linked to parvovirus B19, influenza, CMV and Epstein-Barr virus. It was suggested by the authors that the approach could potentially be generalized to other disease states and immunological phenotypes. Compared with the roughly 700-donor mean, donors in an Asian-associated ancestry cluster had fewer N-insertions in productive TCRs, according to a later genetic analysis. A further reported finding was that TCR beta sequences accurately predicted the HLA-A and HLA-B alleles for most subjects in the first cohort. HLA typing was unavailable for some donors at each locus, so association tests used only the typed subset. CMV serostatus was the only immune exposure information available for the cohort. When HLA alleles, especially DR and DQ, strongly co-occurred, attributing TCR associations to individual alleles was difficult. A later analysis associated about 17,000 TCR beta sequences with specific HLA alleles at a false discovery rate of 0.05. Because the 87-base-pair reads could not distinguish some IMGT-functional V segments, including TRBV6-2 and TRBV6-3, those segments were excluded. Compared with equally common non-associated chains, HLA-associated TCR beta chains in a later analysis were more clonally expanded and had lower generation probabilities. Roughly uniform sequencing depth across donors was assumed in presence/absence analyses, although this assumption may not hold. In a later analysis, TCR association rates were found to vary across HLA loci, with the most associated TCRs seen for DRB1 alleles and the fewest for HLA-C alleles. Broadly in line with IMGT annotations, most TCR beta V segments showed up in productive rearrangements about 90% or about 30% of the time in an earlier analysis of under 700 of the donors.

Libraries were prepared through the immunoSEQ multiplex PCR assay. For the multiplex PCR, a mixture combining 60 forward primers for TCR Vbeta segments and 13 reverse primers for TCR Jbeta segments was used. Amplification of the CDR3 region of rearranged TCR beta genes was performed with a multiplex PCR assay on genomic DNA. On the Illumina HiSeq System, the amplified TCR beta libraries were sequenced as 87-base-pair reads. The authors' pipeline ran thus. In a later analysis, about 80 million unique TCR beta chains were counted across the approximately 640 repertoires, and about 9.9 million of these chains were shared by at least two donors. To remove PCR and sequencing errors, raw reads were error-corrected and collapsed into unique sequences using a nearest-neighbor algorithm that merged closely related sequences. V, D and J gene segments were assigned by aligning CDR3 sequences to IMGT reference sequences. Each retained sequence needed at least a six-nucleotide match to both a V gene segment and a J gene segment. Rearrangements were called productive when the CDR3 lacked stop codons and stayed in frame with V and J; all others were non-productive. CDR3 was defined according to IMGT convention as the region running from the second conserved V-encoded cysteine to the conserved J-encoded phenylalanine. The earlier analysis of approximately 590 of the donors excluded any sequence lacking an unambiguous match to a single V gene segment. An earlier analysis of a few hundred of the donors classified V segments as functional when productive rearrangements were above 56.7% and as segregating when the standard deviation between donors was above 5%. A statistical classification framework was built to diagnose cytomegalovirus status from the catalog of TCR beta chain sequences. In a later analysis, TCR nucleotide sequences were compared against IMGT/GENE-DB human TR gene sequences so that V and J genes could be assigned. The TCRdist pipeline was used in a later analysis to assign CDR3 sequences and most-parsimonious VDJ recombination scenarios. A later analysis defined each TCR beta chain by its CDR3 amino acid sequence plus V-gene family, and excluded reads lacking a unique V-gene family. A later analysis removed 550 to 700 highly shared, low-generation-probability nucleotide sequences to deal with suspected cross-contamination and a sequencing artifact. In a later analysis, a clonal expansion index for each public chain was calculated from normalized within-repertoire ranks of inferred template counts. In a later analysis, generation probabilities were computed with a VDJ recombination model fitted to out-of-frame rearrangements, and the resulting probabilities were checked against IGoR. In a later analysis, TCR-TCR, TCR-HLA and TCR-CMV co-occurrence was scored with hypergeometric tests, and a repertoire-size bias correction was applied to TCR pairs. To estimate false discovery rates, a later analysis permuted the HLA or CMV assignments 20 times. In a later analysis, co-occurring TCRs were grouped with DBSCAN, and TCRdist sequence similarity was added when clustering was performed within HLA-allele-positive subsets. Co-occurrence clustering excluded repertoires with fewer than 30,000 or more than 120,000 public chains, plus five with anomalous nucleotide sharing. Held by TCRdb, this immuneACCESS table contains in-frame sequences only and omits some clones. Under half of the omission traces to an unresolved V gene where checked; the cause of the rest is unknown. V and J calls and clone size follow that table, whereas D and trimming were derived from the DNA. For this sample there are 100,000 to 150,000 clones; roughly 68% appear just once. Approximately 5.4% of the sample is in the top ten clones.

In total, approximately 690 healthy bone marrow donors made up the cohort. All cohort members were sampled while nominally healthy, although unrecorded immune exposures were likely present. The donor tested CMV seropositive and was one of the 289 seropositive cohort members. Each donor provided a peripheral blood sample, and peripheral blood mononuclear cells were used for TCR beta sequencing. The Qiagen DNeasy Blood Extraction Kit was used to extract genomic DNA from the blood cell samples. Its CDR3 holds 14 amino acids, cysteine through phenylalanine. Only the CDR3 region is kept as DNA, spanning 42 bases read in frame from base 1. Trimming leaves V shorter by 6 bases and J shorter by 7 bases, with the junction holding 11 bases beyond the gene matches. The germline V gene supplies CDR1 KGHSH and CDR2 LQKENI.

The rearranged chain carries TRBV18 and TRBJ2-7, with 8 bases in between that match TRBD2. This TCR was recovered from a woman aged 50 to 60 in good health and CMV-seropositive. Sequences were obtained from PBMCs. The DNA sequence is TGTGCCAGCTCCCAAACGGGGGGGGTAGAGGAGCAGTACTTC. Translated, this is CASSQTGGVEEQYF.